The sample holds a few counts of the clone carrying this T cell receptor beta chain. TCRdb re-called the reads with MiXCR, one entry per CDR3 protein. The sample consists of 200,000 to 300,000 distinct CDR3 sequences, around an eighth of them appearing once. This sample was taken from a study of T cell repertoires in cytomegalovirus infection. The CDR3 runs 13 residues. Germline V CDR1 and CDR2: LNHDA, SQIVND (reference sequence). V lost 3 bases and J 8 bases, leaving 11 bases between the germline ends. The rearrangement joins TRBV19 to TRBJ2-1; no definite D call. The TCR originated in a human donor in good health (CMV status not recorded). Some clones in this sample may be carry-over from other donors' samples. Sequenced: PBMCs. The CDR3 sequence is CASSILYRDEQFF. Here the CDR3 DNA reads TGTGCCAGTAGTATCCTTTATAGGGATGAGCAGTTCTTC. Full variable domain (rest looked up from reference TRBV19 and TRBJ2-1): DGGITQSPKYLFRKEGQNVTLSCEQNLNHDAMYWYRQDPGQGLRLIYYSQIVNDFQKGDIAEGYSVSREKKESFPLTVTSAQKNPTAFYLCASSILYRDEQFFGPGTRLTVL.